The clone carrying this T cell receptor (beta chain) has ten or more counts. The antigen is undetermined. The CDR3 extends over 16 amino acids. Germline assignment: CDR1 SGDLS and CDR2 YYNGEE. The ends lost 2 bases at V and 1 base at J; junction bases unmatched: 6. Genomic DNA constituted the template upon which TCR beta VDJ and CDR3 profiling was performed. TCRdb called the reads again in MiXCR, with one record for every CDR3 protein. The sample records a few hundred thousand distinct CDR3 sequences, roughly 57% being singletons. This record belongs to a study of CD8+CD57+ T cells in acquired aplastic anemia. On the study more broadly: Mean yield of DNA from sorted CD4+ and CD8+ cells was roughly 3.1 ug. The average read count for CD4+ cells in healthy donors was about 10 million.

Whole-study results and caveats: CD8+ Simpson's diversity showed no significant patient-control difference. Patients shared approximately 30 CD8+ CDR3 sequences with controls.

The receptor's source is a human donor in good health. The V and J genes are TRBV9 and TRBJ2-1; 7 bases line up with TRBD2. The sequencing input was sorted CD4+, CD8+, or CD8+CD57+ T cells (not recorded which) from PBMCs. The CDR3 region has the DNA TGTGCCAGCAGCGTTGGTGCTAGCGGATCCTACAATGAGCAGTTCTTC. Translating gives CASSVGASGSYNEQFF.